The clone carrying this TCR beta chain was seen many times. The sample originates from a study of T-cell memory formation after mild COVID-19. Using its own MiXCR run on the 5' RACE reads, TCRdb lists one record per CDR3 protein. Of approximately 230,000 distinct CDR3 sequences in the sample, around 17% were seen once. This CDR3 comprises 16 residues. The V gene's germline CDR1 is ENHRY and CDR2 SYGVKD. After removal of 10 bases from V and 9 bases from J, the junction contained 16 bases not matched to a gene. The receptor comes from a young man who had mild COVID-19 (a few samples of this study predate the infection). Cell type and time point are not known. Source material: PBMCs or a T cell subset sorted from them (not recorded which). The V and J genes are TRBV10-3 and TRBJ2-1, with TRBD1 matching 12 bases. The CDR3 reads CASASGTGGEVGEQFF. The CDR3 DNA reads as TGTGCCAGCGCCTCCGGGACAGGGGGCGAAGTAGGTGAGCAGTTCTTC.